A single sample is the source of the 22 T cell receptor beta chains below, sequenced in a study of T cell responses to AZD1222 COVID-19 vaccine. Generated by immunoSEQ multiplex PCR, the TCRdb table keeps only in-frame clones and is missing some. The sample shows around 200,000 clones, around nine tenths of them seen only once. The sample was peripheral blood, taken on day 0 of AZD1222 vaccination. These receptors all come from an adult in good health.

The CDR3 sequence: CASSPGGAGNYGYTF. For the CDR3, the DNA is TGTGCCAGTAGCCCCGGCGGGGCGGGGAACTATGGCTACACCTTC. The gene calls are TRBV19 and TRBJ1-2; possible D gene TRBD1, 5 bases. Germline CDR1 and CDR2: LNHDA and SQIVND (reference sequence). This CDR3 contains 15 residues. V shed 6 bases and J shed 2 bases, with 16 bases lying between them.

In this sample, this clone turned up once. This sequence joins TRBV9 and TRBJ2-5, with D perhaps matching TRBD1 or TRBD2 (5 bases each). This CDR3 is built from 15 residues. V gave up 0 bases and J gave up 0 bases, with 9 bases separating them. From germline, CDR1 is SGDLS and CDR2 YYNGEE. CDR3 in amino acids: CASSVAGRHQETQYF. In DNA, the CDR3 is TGTGCCAGCAGCGTAGCGGGACGCCACCAAGAGACCCAGTACTTC.

The V gene is TRBV20-1, the J gene TRBJ2-7; a possible D gene is TRBD2 (5 bases). The CDR3 runs to 13 residues. The ends were cut back, 3 bases at V and 2 bases at J, with 11 bases in the middle. Germline V CDR1 and CDR2: DFQATT, SNEGSKA (reference sequence). The CDR3 region has the DNA TGCAGTGCTAGTGAAGAACTAGCCTACGAGCAGTACTTC. Its protein product is CSASEELAYEQYF.

The chain couples TRBV6-2 or TRBV6-3 to TRBJ1-2, with D possibly being TRBD1 (6 bases). CDR1 MNHEY and CDR2 SVGEGT come from the germline V gene. CDR3 length: 16 amino acids. V shed 4 bases and J shed 2 bases, with 17 bases lying between them. The CDR3 is CASSSGYGGDNYGYTF. DNA of the CDR3: TGTGCCAGCAGTTCGGGGTATGGGGGCGACAACTATGGCTACACCTTC.

This clone was detected a few times. The rearrangement links TRBV7-8 to TRBJ1-6, with 10 positions matching TRBD1. The CDR3 loop spans 14 amino acids. V shed 5 bases and J 10 bases; nucleotides not matched to a gene: 5. CDR1 and CDR2 from the germline V gene are SGHVS and FQNEAQ. CDR3 bases: TGTGCCAGCAGCGCGGACAGGGGGAACTCACCCCTCCACTTT. It translates to CASSADRGNSPLHF.

V is TRBV2 and J is TRBJ1-1; possibly TRBD1 for D (6 bases). V lost 6 bases to trimming and J lost 1 base, with 9 bases between them. Per germline, CDR1 SNHLY and CDR2 FYNNEI. This CDR3 has 13 residues. The CDR3 DNA is TGTGCCAGCAGCGGGACATCGAACACTGAAGCTTTCTTT. Encoded protein: CASSGTSNTEAFF.

The J gene is TRBJ2-2, the V gene TRBV7-9; 7 bases map to TRBD1. J gave up 1 base and V 5 bases, and 13 bases lay outside the gene matches. The CDR3 totals 18 residues. Germline V gene sequence: CDR1 SEHNR, CDR2 FQNEAQ (reference sequence). The CDR3 spells CASSPPRGGTKNTGELFF. The CDR3 nucleotides read TGTGCCAGCAGCCCCCCTAGAGGGGGCACGAAGAACACCGGGGAGCTGTTTTTT.

This chain links TRBV3-1 (or the pseudogene TRBV3-2) with TRBJ1-6, with a possible D match to TRBD1 (6 bases). The CDR3 loop spans 15 amino acids. V was trimmed by 1 base and J by 10 bases, leaving 14 bases between them. Per the germline V gene, CDR1 is LGHDT and CDR2 is YNNKEL (reference sequence). The CDR3 DNA sequence: TGTGCCAGCAGCCAAGCTCGGCAGGGGCGATCACCCCTCCACTTT. This codes for CASSQARQGRSPLHF.

V gene TRBV19 combines with J gene TRBJ2-3; TRBD2 matches 10 bases. CDR1 is LNHDA, CDR2 SQIVND, per germline (reference sequence). The CDR3 length is 16 residues. The ends lost 5 bases at V and 1 base at J; junction bases unmatched: 6. The CDR3 protein is CASSFRLAGGTDTQYF. The CDR3 coding sequence is TGTGCCAGTAGTTTCAGGCTAGCGGGAGGCACAGATACGCAGTATTTT.

This chain connects TRBV6-5 to TRBJ1-3; no definite D call. The germline V and J ends were trimmed by 3 bases and 0 bases, with 12 bases remaining between them. The CDR3 is 16 residues long. The V gene's germline CDR1 is MNHEY and CDR2 SVGAGI. The CDR3 protein is CASSYPDLYSGNTIYF. The CDR3 bases are TGTGCCAGCAGTTATCCCGACCTATACTCTGGAAACACCATATATTTT.

V usage is TRBV6-2 or TRBV6-3 and J usage is TRBJ1-1; no definite D call. This CDR3 has 14 amino acids. Germline values: CDR1 MNHEY, CDR2 SVGEGT. V was pared by 5 bases and J by 1 base, with 11 bases between. DNA for the CDR3: TGTGCCAGCAGTACGCGTAGAGCGAACACTGAAGCTTTCTTT. Translated, it gives CASSTRRANTEAFF.

The chain employs TRBV2 and TRBJ2-3, with D perhaps matching TRBD1 (5 bases). The ends were cut back, 2 bases at V and 0 bases at J, with 6 bases in the middle. The CDR3 consists of 14 residues. Germline V gene lookup returns CDR1 SNHLY and CDR2 FYNNEI. CDR3 protein: CASSERGSTDTQYF. Here the CDR3 DNA reads TGTGCCAGCAGTGAAAGGGGAAGCACAGATACGCAGTATTTT.

V gene TRBV29-1 combines with J gene TRBJ1-1; D ambiguous. From germline, CDR1 is SQVTM and CDR2 ANQGSEA. Deletions cut 4 bases from V and 3 bases from J, with 12 bases between. The length of the CDR3 is 13 residues. The CDR3 DNA reads TGCAGCGTTGGGGCGGGGTGGGACACTGAAGCTTTCTTT. Translation gives CSVGAGWDTEAFF.

CDR3 DNA sequence: TGTGCCAGCTCACCCATCCCTGGGAACACTGAAGCTTTCTTT. Protein product: CASSPIPGNTEAFF. The V gene is TRBV18, the J gene TRBJ1-1, with D unresolved. With 3 bases removed from V and 1 base from J, the gap between germline ends came to 9 bases. Looked up from germline, CDR1 is KGHSH and CDR2 is LQKENI. The CDR3 runs to 14 residues.

The rearrangement links TRBV9 to TRBJ1-5; no firm D call. The germline gives CDR1 SGDLS, CDR2 YYNGEE. V lost 4 bases, J lost 0 bases, and 11 bases lay in between. The CDR3 contains 15 residues. The CDR3 region has the DNA TGTGCCAGCAGCCTTTCGGGAGATAGCAATCAGCCCCAGCATTTT. It codes for CASSLSGDSNQPQHF.

The chain uses TRBV10-3 and TRBJ2-1; 7 nucleotides match TRBD1. This CDR3 has 15 residues. With V trimmed by 6 bases and J by 8 bases, 13 bases remained unmatched. Germline V CDR1 and CDR2: ENHRY, SYGVKD. The CDR3 nucleotides read TGTGCCATCAGGGGCCTCGGACAGGTTCGGGATGAGCAGTTCTTC. Its protein is CAIRGLGQVRDEQFF.

The genes are TRBV12-5 and TRBJ1-3, with D hard to call. Trimming shortened V by 7 bases and J by 7 bases, and 11 bases separated the two germline ends. CDR3 length equals 12 residues. Germline V gives CDR1 LGHNT, CDR2 FRNRAP. The CDR3 DNA reads TGTGCTAGTGAAGAGGGAAGGAACACCATATATTTT. Its protein product is CASEEGRNTIYF. The whole variable domain, remainder taken from reference TRBV12-5 and TRBJ1-3, is DARVTQTPRHKVTEMGQEVTMRCQPILGHNTVFWYRQTMMQGLELLAYFRNRAPLDDSGMPKDRFSAEMPDATLATLKIQPSEPRDSAVYFCASEEGRNTIYFGEGSWLTVV.

The gene calls are TRBV28 and TRBJ1-1; D is uncertain. The length of the CDR3 is 14 residues. Trimming left V 2 bases short and J 1 base short, with 8 bases between. From germline, CDR1 is MDHEN and CDR2 SYDVKM. CDR3 amino acids: CASSLGNRNTEAFF. The CDR3 bases are TGTGCCAGCAGTTTAGGTAACAGGAACACTGAAGCTTTCTTT.

V gene TRBV29-1 combines with J gene TRBJ2-7; D possibly corresponds to TRBD2 (6 bases). CDR1 SQVTM and CDR2 ANQGSEA come from the germline V gene. Trimming shortened V by 4 bases and J by 4 bases, and 11 bases separated the two germline ends. CDR3 length: 12 residues. This chain's CDR3 is CSVAPGGYEQYF. The CDR3 nucleotides read TGCAGCGTTGCCCCTGGGGGGTACGAGCAGTACTTC.

CDR3 amino acids: CASSPGNLGQPQHF. CDR3 sequence (DNA): TGTGCCAGCAGCCCAGGTAATTTAGGTCAGCCCCAGCATTTT. The genes are TRBV28 and TRBJ1-5; D is unclear. The V end lost 6 bases, the J end lost 6 bases, and 15 bases lay between the germline ends. The germline gives CDR1 MDHEN, CDR2 SYDVKM. This CDR3 region has 14 residues. The whole variable domain, remainder taken from reference TRBV28 and TRBJ1-5, is DVKVTQSSRYLVKRTGEKVFLECVQDMDHENMFWYRQDPGLGLRLIYFSYDVKMKEKGDIPEGYSVSREKKERFSLILESASTNQTSMYLCASSPGNLGQPQHFGDGTRLSIL.

The chain carries TRBV9 and TRBJ1-3; 9 bases agree with TRBD1. There are 17 residues in the CDR3. CDR1 is SGDLS, CDR2 YYNGEE, per germline. Trimming cost V 2 bases and J 2 bases; bases outside gene matches: 8. DNA for the CDR3: TGTGCCAGCAGCGTCGGCCGGGACAGGGTAGCTGGAAACACCATATATTTT. It codes for CASSVGRDRVAGNTIYF.

The gene calls are TRBV5-4 and TRBJ1-2; 9 bases align to TRBD1. The length of the CDR3 is 17 residues. From germline, CDR1 is SGHNT and CDR2 YYREEE (reference sequence). V was pared by 4 bases and J by 0 bases, with 10 bases of the junction left unmatched. CDR3 loop: CASSMGQGASPNYGYTF. CDR3 coding DNA: TGTGCCAGCAGCATGGGACAGGGAGCCAGTCCTAACTATGGCTACACCTTC.